Sequencing of this TCR beta chain was carried out in a study of regulatory T cells in long-lasting Graves disease. General study findings and limits: Less diverse TCR repertoires were seen in persistent Graves' patients than in newly diagnosed ones.

Documented time point: newly diagnosed GD, antithyroid drugs for less than 3 months. Following extraction of RNA from PBMCs, that RNA was used to make the TCR library. There are many counts of this clonotype. Its target is unknown. According to the study, TCR beta libraries were built with iRepertoire HTBI primers and CDR3-region Arm-PCR. From the multiplex PCR reads, TCRdb called clonotypes with MiXCR, one entry per CDR3 protein. The sample records fewer than 650,000 distinct CDR3 sequences, 15% to 20% being singletons. The CDR3 sequence is 15 residues long. Germline assignment: CDR1 MNHEY and CDR2 SMNVEV (reference sequence). The ends were cut back, 5 bases at V and 4 bases at J, with 12 bases in the middle. This sample was shared with a second study, whose subject was T cells in Graves' hyperthyroidism and ophthalmopathy. That source notes: Graves' hyperthyroidism qualified as stable when ophthalmopathy did not progress within 18 months. Expanded thyroid clonotypes (above 0.001) were mostly also found in blood.

Sequenced material: peripheral blood mononuclear cells (PBMCs), taken at new diagnosis, from a patient treated with antithyroid drugs. J is TRBJ2-6 and V is TRBV27; D gene uncertain. The sequence derives from a woman in her 30s with Graves disease. CDR3 in DNA: TGTGCCAGCAGTCTGACACGGACCGGGGCCAACGTCCTGACTTTC. Residues: CASSLTRTGANVLTF.